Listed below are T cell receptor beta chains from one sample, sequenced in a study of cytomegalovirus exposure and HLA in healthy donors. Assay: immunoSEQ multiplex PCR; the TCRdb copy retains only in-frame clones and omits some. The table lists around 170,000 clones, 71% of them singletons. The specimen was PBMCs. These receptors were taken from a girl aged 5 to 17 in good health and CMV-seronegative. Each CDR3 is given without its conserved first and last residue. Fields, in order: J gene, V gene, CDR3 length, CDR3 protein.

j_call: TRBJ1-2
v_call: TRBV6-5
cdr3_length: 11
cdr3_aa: ASSLTGDEGYT

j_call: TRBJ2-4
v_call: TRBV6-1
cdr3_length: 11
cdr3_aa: ASSSAVQNIQY

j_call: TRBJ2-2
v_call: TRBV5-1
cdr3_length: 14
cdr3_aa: ASSLGRGTITGELF

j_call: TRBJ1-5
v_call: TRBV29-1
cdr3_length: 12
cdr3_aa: SVARGDGNKPQH

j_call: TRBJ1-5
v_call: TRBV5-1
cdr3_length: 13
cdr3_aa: ASKVGQVSNQPQH

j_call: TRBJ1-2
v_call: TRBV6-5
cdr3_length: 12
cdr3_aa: ASSYTGTSYGYT

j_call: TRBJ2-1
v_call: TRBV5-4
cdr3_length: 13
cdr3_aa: ASSPGTAGGDEQF

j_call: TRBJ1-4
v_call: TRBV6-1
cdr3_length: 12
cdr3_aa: ASRVGDSYEKLF

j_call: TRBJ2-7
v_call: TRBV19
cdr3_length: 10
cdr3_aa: ASLTGYYEQY

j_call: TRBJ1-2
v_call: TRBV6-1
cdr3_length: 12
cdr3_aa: ASSELLTGGGYT

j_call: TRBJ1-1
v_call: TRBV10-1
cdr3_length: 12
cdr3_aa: ASSESSLGVNAF

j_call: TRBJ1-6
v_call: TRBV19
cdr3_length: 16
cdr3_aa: ASSIVVRSSSYNSPLH

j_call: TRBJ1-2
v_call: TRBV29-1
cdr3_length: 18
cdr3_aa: SVETTRPGQNLFYNYGYT

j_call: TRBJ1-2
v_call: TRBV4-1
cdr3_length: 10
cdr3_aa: ASSQGGLLYT

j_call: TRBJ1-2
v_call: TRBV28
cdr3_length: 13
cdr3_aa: ASSLAGPLHYGYT

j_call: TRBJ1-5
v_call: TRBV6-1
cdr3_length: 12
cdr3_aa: ASSLGQGHQPQH

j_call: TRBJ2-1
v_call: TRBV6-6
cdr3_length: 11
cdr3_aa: ASAGGDNYEQF

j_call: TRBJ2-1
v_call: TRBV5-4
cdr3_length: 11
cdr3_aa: ASTEGLANEQF

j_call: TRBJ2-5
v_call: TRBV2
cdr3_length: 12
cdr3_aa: ASSDASGPETQY

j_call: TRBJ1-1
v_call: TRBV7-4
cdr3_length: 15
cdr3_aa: ASSLITPTPLGTEAF

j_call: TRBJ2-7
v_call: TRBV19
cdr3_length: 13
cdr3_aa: ASSIAPTGTYEQY

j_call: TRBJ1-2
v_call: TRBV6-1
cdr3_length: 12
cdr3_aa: ASSEHRETAGYT

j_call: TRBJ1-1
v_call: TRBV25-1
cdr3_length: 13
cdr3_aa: ASSEPGQGMTEAF

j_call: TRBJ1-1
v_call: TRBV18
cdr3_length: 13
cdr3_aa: ASSPWVRENTEAF

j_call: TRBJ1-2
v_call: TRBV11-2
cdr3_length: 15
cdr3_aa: ASSPRDRDRELYGYT

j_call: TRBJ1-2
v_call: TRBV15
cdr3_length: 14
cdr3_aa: ATSRGGQGINYGYT

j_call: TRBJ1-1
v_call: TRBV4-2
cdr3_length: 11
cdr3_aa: ASSQGEVTEAF

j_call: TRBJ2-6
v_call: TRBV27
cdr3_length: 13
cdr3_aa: ASRRQGSGANVLT

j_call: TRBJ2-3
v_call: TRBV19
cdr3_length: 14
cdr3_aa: ASSPAKWQGKDTQY

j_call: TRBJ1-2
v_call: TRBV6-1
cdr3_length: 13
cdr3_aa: ASRESLTPNYGYT

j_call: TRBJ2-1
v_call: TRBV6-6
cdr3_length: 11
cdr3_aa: ASRGGPYNEQF

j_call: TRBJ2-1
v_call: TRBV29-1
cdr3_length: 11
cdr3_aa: SVVLLGHNEQF

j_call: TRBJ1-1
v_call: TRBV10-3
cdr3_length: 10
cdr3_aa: AIRDRGTEAF

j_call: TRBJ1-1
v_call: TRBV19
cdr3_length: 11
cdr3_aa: ASSVRRGNEAF

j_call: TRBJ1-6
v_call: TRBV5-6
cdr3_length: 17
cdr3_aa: ASSLSLDSWSSYNSPLH

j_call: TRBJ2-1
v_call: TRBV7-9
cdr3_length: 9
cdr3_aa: ASSSSNEQF

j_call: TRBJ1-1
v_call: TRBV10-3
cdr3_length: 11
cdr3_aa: AIRDRVNTEAF

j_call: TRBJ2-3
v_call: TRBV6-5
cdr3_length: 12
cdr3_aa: ASSSSFSTDTQY

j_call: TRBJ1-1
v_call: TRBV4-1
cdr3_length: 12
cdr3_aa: ASSHGGMNTEAF